These T cell receptor beta chains were read from a single sample in a study of cytomegalovirus exposure and HLA in healthy donors. The assay was immunoSEQ multiplex PCR, and TCRdb's table has in-frame clones only and misses some. The table lists roughly 120,000 clones, around 74% of them singletons. Material for sequencing was PBMCs. All receptors come from a woman under 30 in good health and CMV-seronegative. The CDR3 runs from the conserved cysteine through the conserved F or W. A D gene is named only where the DNA matches it firmly. Part of the rows lack a size; the others show once, few, many or a class for expanded clones.

j_call clone_size d_call v_call cdr3_aa cdr3_nt
TRBJ2-1 . TRBD2 TRBV29-1 CSVTYYSGGSYNEQFF TGCAGCGTCACCTACTATAGCGGGGGCTCCTACAATGAGCAGTTCTTC
TRBJ1-2 . TRBD1 TRBV6-1 CASSEWAGGEIYGYTF TGTGCCAGCAGTGAATGGGCAGGGGGCGAAATATACGGCTACACCTTC
TRBJ2-7 . . TRBV6-1 CASSEVTRGAIEEQYF TGTGCCAGCAGTGAAGTGACCAGGGGCGCGATTGAAGAGCAGTACTTC
TRBJ1-3 few TRBD1 TRBV19 CASSIKAGGSGNTIYF TGTGCCAGTAGTATCAAGGCAGGGGGCTCTGGAAACACCATATATTTT
TRBJ1-2 . . TRBV29-1 CSVEGGRDSDYGYTF TGCAGCGTTGAAGGTGGCAGGGATTCTGACTATGGCTACACCTTC
TRBJ1-2 once TRBD1 TRBV9 CASSGTGDGYTF TGTGCCAGCAGCGGGACAGGGGATGGCTACACCTTC
TRBJ1-3 few . TRBV7-2 CASTLGYSGNTIYF TGTGCCAGCACCCTCGGGTACTCTGGAAACACCATATATTTT
TRBJ1-1 . . TRBV11-2 CASSPGGVSRAFF TGTGCCAGCAGCCCTGGCGGGGTTTCCAGAGCTTTCTTT
TRBJ1-2 . . TRBV18 CASSPQHGGGYGYTF TGTGCCAGCTCACCCCAACATGGGGGCGGATATGGCTACACCTTC
TRBJ2-2 . . TRBV6-5 CASRRGAFGELFF TGTGCCAGCAGACGGGGGGCCTTCGGGGAGCTGTTTTTT
TRBJ2-1 . TRBD2 TRBV7-9 CASSTKAGGEQFF TGTGCCAGCAGCACTAAAGCGGGGGGAGAGCAGTTCTTC
TRBJ1-1 . TRBD1 TRBV18 CASSPGQANTEAFF TGTGCCAGCTCACCGGGACAGGCGAACACTGAAGCTTTCTTT
TRBJ1-1 once . TRBV4-1 CASSPREPTNTEAFF TGCGCCAGCAGCCCGCGGGAACCGACGAACACTGAAGCTTTCTTT
TRBJ1-2 . . TRBV9 CASSVLYGYTF TGTGCCAGCAGCGTATTATATGGCTACACCTTC
TRBJ1-5 . . TRBV30 CAWGWKDTLHF TGTGCCTGGGGCTGGAAGGACACTTTGCATTTT
TRBJ1-1 . TRBD1 TRBV29-1 CSVHRQGRNTEAFF TGCAGCGTTCACCGACAGGGGAGAAACACTGAGGCTTTCTTT
TRBJ1-5 . . TRBV27 CASSSPGGTHPHSNQPQHF TGTGCCAGCAGTTCCCCGGGAGGGACCCACCCTCATAGCAATCAGCCCCAGCATTTT
TRBJ1-1 . . TRBV27 CASSLSRGFEAFF TGTGCCAGCAGTTTATCAAGGGGCTTTGAAGCTTTCTTT
TRBJ2-6 . TRBD1 TRBV19 CASSPGTGSSGANVLTF TGTGCCAGTAGTCCGGGGACAGGGTCCTCTGGGGCCAACGTCCTGACTTTC
TRBJ2-2 . . TRBV6-5 CATAEGWDTGELFF TGTGCCACCGCGGAGGGTTGGGACACCGGGGAGCTGTTTTTT
TRBJ2-3 few TRBD1 TRBV9 CASSPPQTDRRLTDTQYF TGTGCCAGCAGCCCTCCCCAGACGGACAGGCGCCTCACAGATACGCAGTATTTT
TRBJ1-1 once TRBD1 TRBV25-1 CAAGGNTEAFF TGTGCCGCAGGGGGTAACACTGAAGCTTTCTTT
TRBJ1-6 . . TRBV7-9 CASSGLTTARSPLHF TGTGCCAGCAGCGGCCTGACAACCGCGCGTTCACCCCTCCACTTT
TRBJ1-4 . . TRBV28 CASSYDSHEKLFF TGTGCCAGCAGTTACGACTCTCATGAAAAACTGTTTTTT
TRBJ1-1 few . TRBV6-5 CASSYSQGIDEAFF TGTGCCAGCAGTTACTCGCAGGGGATAGATGAAGCTTTCTTT
TRBJ2-1 once TRBD1 TRBV28 CASSSPRTGSSDEQFF TGTGCCAGCAGTTCCCCCAGGACAGGGTCTTCGGATGAGCAGTTCTTC
TRBJ1-1 . . TRBV14 CASSSQQGTEAFF TGTGCCAGCAGCTCCCAGCAGGGCACTGAAGCTTTCTTT
TRBJ1-3 . . TRBV11-2 CASSSFGTIYF TGTGCCAGCAGCTCCTTCGGCACCATATATTTT
TRBJ1-1 . TRBD1 TRBV28 CAGRTGGVMNTEAFF TGTGCCGGACGGACAGGGGGCGTTATGAACACTGAAGCTTTCTTT
TRBJ1-1 . TRBD1 TRBV7-3 CASSLTGGMNTEAFF TGTGCCAGCAGCTTAACAGGGGGCATGAACACTGAAGCTTTCTTT
TRBJ1-2 once TRBD1 TRBV7-2 CASSIRTGIYGYTF TGTGCCAGCAGCATCCGGACAGGAATCTATGGCTACACCTTC
TRBJ1-2 . . TRBV4-1 CASSQDITFYGYTF TGCGCCAGCAGCCAAGATATAACATTCTATGGCTACACCTTC
TRBJ1-2 once TRBD1 TRBV2 CASNDPGGYGYTF TGTGCCAGCAACGACCCAGGGGGCTATGGCTACACCTTC
TRBJ2-2 once . TRBV9 CASSVAAGELFF TGTGCCAGCAGCGTAGCGGCCGGGGAGCTGTTTTTT
TRBJ2-1 . TRBD2 TRBV7-3 CASSLFAGGASYNEQFF TGTGCCAGCAGCTTATTTGCGGGGGGAGCCTCCTACAATGAGCAGTTCTTC
TRBJ1-5 . . TRBV5-1 CASSLGSGQPQHF TGCGCCAGCAGCTTGGGTTCCGGGCAGCCCCAGCATTTT
TRBJ2-7 few TRBD2 TRBV9 CASSEDVAGPSYEQYF TGTGCCAGCAGCGAGGATGTAGCGGGGCCCTCCTACGAGCAGTACTTC
TRBJ2-7 . . TRBV30 CAWDSTNSYEQYF TGTGCCTGGGACAGTACAAACTCCTACGAGCAGTACTTC
TRBJ2-5 . . TRBV27 CASTCGGCETQYF TGTGCCAGCACCTGTGGGGGGTGCGAGACCCAGTACTTC
TRBJ2-2 . TRBD1 TRBV11-2 CASSSRQGKNTGELFF TGTGCCAGCAGCTCACGACAGGGAAAAAACACCGGGGAGCTGTTTTTT
TRBJ1-4 . . TRBV5-1 CASATQSIREKLFF TGCGCCAGCGCAACCCAGTCGATTCGTGAAAAACTGTTTTTT
TRBJ2-7 . . TRBV6-1 CASSEAWREPYEQYF TGTGCCAGCAGTGAAGCCTGGAGGGAGCCCTACGAGCAGTACTTC
TRBJ2-7 . . TRBV5-4 CASSLDRYEQYF TGTGCCAGCAGCTTGGACAGGTACGAGCAGTACTTC
TRBJ1-5 . . TRBV30 CAWSVGGSNQPQHF TGTGCCTGGAGTGTCGGCGGTAGCAATCAGCCCCAGCATTTT
TRBJ1-2 . . TRBV5-6 CASSLGGGYTF TGTGCCAGCAGCTTGGGAGGCGGCTACACCTTC
TRBJ2-3 . . TRBV2 CASIPGVADTQYF TGTGCCAGCATTCCAGGGGTGGCAGATACGCAGTATTTT
TRBJ1-2 . . TRBV27 CASRGTGGGSHYGYTF TGTGCCAGCAGGGGTACGGGGGGGGGCTCCCACTATGGCTACACCTTC
TRBJ1-1 . . TRBV5-1 CASREANTEAFF TGCGCCAGCCGGGAGGCGAACACTGAAGCTTTCTTT
TRBJ2-5 . TRBD2 TRBV28 CASIPLRGGVVETQYF TGTGCCAGCATTCCCCTTCGCGGGGGGGTGGTAGAGACCCAGTACTTC
TRBJ2-7 . . TRBV6-5 CASSYSGGGQYEQYF TGTGCCAGCAGTTACTCGGGAGGGGGTCAATACGAGCAGTACTTC
TRBJ2-7 . . TRBV27 CASSLTRGYSYEQYF TGTGCCAGCAGTTTGACAAGGGGGTACTCCTACGAGCAGTACTTC
TRBJ2-1 . TRBD2 TRBV19 CASRPPSGGYNEQFF TGTGCCAGTAGACCGCCCTCCGGGGGGTACAATGAGCAGTTCTTC
TRBJ2-7 few . TRBV6-1 CASSEIHGGSYEQYF TGTGCCAGCAGTGAAATTCACGGGGGCTCCTACGAGCAGTACTTC
TRBJ1-2 . . TRBV5-6 CASSLEVAGAGYTF TGTGCCAGCAGCTTGGAGGTTGCGGGGGCTGGCTACACCTTC
TRBJ1-1 . . TRBV5-1 CASNLDSSNTEAFF TGCGCCAGCAACCTCGACAGTTCAAACACTGAAGCTTTCTTT
TRBJ2-2 . . TRBV7-6 CASSLVAQGTGELFF TGTGCCAGCAGCTTAGTAGCACAGGGCACCGGGGAGCTGTTTTTT
TRBJ1-5 once TRBD1 TRBV7-8 CASSLRVGRGNQPQHF TGTGCCAGCAGCTTAAGAGTCGGCAGGGGGAATCAGCCCCAGCATTTT